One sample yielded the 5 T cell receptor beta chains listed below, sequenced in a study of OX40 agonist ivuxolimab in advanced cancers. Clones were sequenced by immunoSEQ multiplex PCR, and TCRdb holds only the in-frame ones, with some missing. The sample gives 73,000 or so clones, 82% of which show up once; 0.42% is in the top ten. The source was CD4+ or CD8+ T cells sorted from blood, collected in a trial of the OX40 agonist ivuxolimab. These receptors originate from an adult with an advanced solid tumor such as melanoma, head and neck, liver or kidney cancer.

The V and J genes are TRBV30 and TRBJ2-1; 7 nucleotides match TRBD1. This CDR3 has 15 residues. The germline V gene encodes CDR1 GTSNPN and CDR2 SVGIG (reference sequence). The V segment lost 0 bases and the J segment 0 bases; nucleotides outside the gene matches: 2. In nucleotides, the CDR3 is TGTGCCTGGAGTGTAGCAGGGGGCTCCTACAATGAGCAGTTCTTC. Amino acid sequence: CAWSVAGGSYNEQFF. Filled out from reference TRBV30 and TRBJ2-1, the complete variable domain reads SQTIHQWPATLVQPVGSPLSLECTVEGTSNPNLYWYRQAAGRGLQLLFYSVGIGQISSEVPQNLSASRPQDRQFILSSKKLLLSDSGFYLCAWSVAGGSYNEQFFGPGTRLTVL.

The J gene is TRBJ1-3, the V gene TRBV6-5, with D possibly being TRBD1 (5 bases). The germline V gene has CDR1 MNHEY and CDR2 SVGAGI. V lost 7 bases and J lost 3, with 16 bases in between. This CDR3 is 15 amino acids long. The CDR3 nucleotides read TGTGCCAGCAACACGGGGGAGGGTCGTGGAAACACCATATATTTT. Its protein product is CASNTGEGRGNTIYF.

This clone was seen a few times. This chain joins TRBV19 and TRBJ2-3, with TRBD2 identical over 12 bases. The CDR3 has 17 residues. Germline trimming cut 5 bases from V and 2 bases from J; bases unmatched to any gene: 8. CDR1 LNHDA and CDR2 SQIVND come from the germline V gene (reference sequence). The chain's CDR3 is CASSDNGLAGLTDTQYF. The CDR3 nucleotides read TGTGCCAGTAGTGACAACGGACTAGCGGGGCTCACAGATACGCAGTATTTT.

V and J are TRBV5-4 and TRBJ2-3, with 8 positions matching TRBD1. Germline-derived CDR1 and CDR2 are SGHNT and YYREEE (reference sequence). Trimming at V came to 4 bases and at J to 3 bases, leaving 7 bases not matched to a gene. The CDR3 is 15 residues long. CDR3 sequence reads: CASSPTGDGTDTQYF. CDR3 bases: TGTGCCAGCAGCCCGACAGGGGATGGGACAGATACGCAGTATTTT.

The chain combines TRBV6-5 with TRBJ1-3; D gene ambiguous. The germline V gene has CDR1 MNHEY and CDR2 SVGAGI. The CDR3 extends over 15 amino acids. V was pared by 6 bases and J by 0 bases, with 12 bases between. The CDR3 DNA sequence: TGTGCCAGCAGGGTTTCTCGGGGCTCTGGAAACACCATATATTTT. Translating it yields CASRVSRGSGNTIYF.